This T cell receptor beta chain originates from a study of blood T cells in healthy people across ages. To note about this clonotype: Its cognate antigen is unknown.

Study results and caveats: Per million T cells, the diversity of TCR beta decreased roughly linearly as age advanced. A strong correlation was found between TCR beta diversity and the percentage of naive T cells.

Primed by a sample-barcoded 5' primer and a J-beta primer mix, a second PCR proceeded for about 7 to 12 cycles. TCRdb re-called the 5' RACE reads through MiXCR, storing one row per CDR3 protein. This table holds 1 million or so distinct CDR3 sequences, around 43% found once. In germline, CDR1 is SGHRS, CDR2 YFSETQ. V was clipped by 0 bases and J by 3 bases, with 9 bases between them. The CDR3 has 14 amino acids. Russia was home to the donors, healthy Caucasian individuals aged about 6 to 90. This TCR was sampled from an older woman in good health. The V and J genes are TRBV5-1 and TRBJ1-1, with TRBD1 as a possible D gene (5 bases). The sample comprised blood. The CDR3 nucleotides read TGCGCCAGCAGCTTGGTCCGCAGGGACACTGAAGCTTTCTTT. It is translated as CASSLVRRDTEAFF.